This note documents a single T cell receptor (beta chain) sequence. This sample was taken from a study of cytomegalovirus exposure and HLA in healthy donors. V gave up 5 bases and J gave up 2 bases; unmatched junction bases: 8. From germline, CDR1 is SEHNR and CDR2 FQNEAQ (reference sequence). This CDR3 contains 15 residues. PCR used 60 Vbeta primers and 13 Jbeta primers. Only in-frame clones appear in the TCRdb table, and some are missing; sequencing was by immunoSEQ multiplex PCR. The sample includes just over 200,000 clones, roughly 80% of them seen just once. The source material was PBMCs. This chain connects TRBV7-9 to TRBJ2-7; 8 bases map to TRBD2. The TCR originated in a woman in her 40s in good health and CMV-seronegative. The CDR3 sequence is CASSTGLADTYEQYF. The CDR3 bases are TGTGCCAGCAGCACCGGACTAGCAGATACCTACGAGCAGTACTTC.